The 31 T cell receptor beta chains in this list originate from one sample, sequenced in a study of shared clonotypes between healthy human individuals. TCRdb's table, derived via immunoSEQ multiplex PCR, lists solely in-frame clones and lacks some. The table shows 400,000 or so clones, with just over 95% occurring only once. The sequenced sample consisted of memory CD8+ T cells sorted from blood. Subset described: CD45RO+ cells pooled with CCR7-negative TemRA cells. All receptors come from a man aged 25-45 years in good health.

The chain recombines TRBV28 with TRBJ2-7; tentative D call: TRBD1 (5 bases). The CDR3 loop spans 12 amino acids. The V gene lost 10 bases and the J gene lost 0 bases, with 10 bases spanning the gap. Per the germline V gene, CDR1 is MDHEN and CDR2 is SYDVKM. CDR3 coding DNA: TGTGCCACCAAGACAGTCTCCTACGAGCAGTACTTC. Protein product: CATKTVSYEQYF.

J is TRBJ1-4 and V is TRBV6-4; the D gene is possibly TRBD1 (5 bases). The V end lost 3 bases, the J end lost 8 bases, and 22 bases lay between the germline ends. This CDR3 has 17 residues. The germline gives CDR1 MRHNA, CDR2 SNTAGT. The CDR3 bases are TGTGCCAGCAGTGAGGGGCCAGGGAAAGGACCTAGCGAAAAACTGTTTTTT. Translation: CASSEGPGKGPSEKLFF.

The chain is built from TRBV9 and TRBJ2-7, with TRBD2 as a possible D gene (6 bases). Trimming cost V 0 bases and J 3 bases, with 13 bases left between them. CDR1 is SGDLS and CDR2 is YYNGEE in the germline V gene. This CDR3 has 15 residues. Written as DNA, the CDR3 is TGTGCCAGCAGCGTAGGCGGGACCCCGGTCTACGAGCAGTACTTC. Its protein product is CASSVGGTPVYEQYF.

The chain combines TRBV6-5 with TRBJ2-7; perhaps TRBD2 as D (5 bases). CDR3 length: 14 amino acids. V lost 6 bases and J 4 bases, leaving 16 bases between the germline ends. Germline CDR1 reads MNHEY; CDR2 reads SVGAGI. Written as DNA, the CDR3 is TGTGCCAGCAGCCCTACTAGGATAGCGTACGAGCAGTACTTC. This gives the protein CASSPTRIAYEQYF.

The genes are TRBV11-2 and TRBJ2-2; 10 nucleotides match TRBD2. V dropped 5 bases and J dropped 5; count of bases not matched to a gene: 8. In germline, CDR1 is SGHAT, CDR2 FQNNGV. The CDR3 is made up of 16 amino acids. This chain's CDR3 is CASSSPSGSGTGELFF. Written as DNA, the CDR3 is TGTGCCAGCAGCAGCCCTAGCGGGAGTGGGACCGGGGAGCTGTTTTTT.

V usage is TRBV28 and J usage is TRBJ1-3; D is ambiguous. The V end lost 4 bases, the J end lost 4 bases, and 11 bases lay between the germline ends. From germline, CDR1 is MDHEN and CDR2 SYDVKM. The CDR3 covers 14 residues. This CDR3 is CASSWVGVGNTIYF. CDR3 bases: TGTGCCAGCAGTTGGGTAGGAGTGGGAAACACCATATATTTT.

The chain links TRBV2 to TRBJ1-2; no clear D. Germline CDR1 SNHLY, CDR2 FYNNEI. There are 12 residues in the CDR3. V lost 7 bases and J 4 bases, leaving 10 bases between the germline ends. CDR3 sequence: CASTSEPYGYTF. CDR3 in DNA: TGTGCCAGCACTTCAGAGCCCTATGGCTACACCTTC.

The chain's CDR3 is CASSIEFGGTDTQYF. CDR3 nucleotide sequence: TGTGCCAGTAGTATAGAGTTCGGGGGCACAGATACGCAGTATTTT. The chain carries TRBV19 and TRBJ2-3; D possibly corresponds to TRBD2 (5 bases). Per germline, CDR1 LNHDA and CDR2 SQIVND (reference sequence). This CDR3 is 15 amino acids long. Trimming took off 0 bases at V and 1 base at J, with 8 bases between the two ends. Complete variable domain (other parts from reference TRBV19 and TRBJ2-3): DGGITQSPKYLFRKEGQNVTLSCEQNLNHDAMYWYRQDPGQGLRLIYYSQIVNDFQKGDIAEGYSVSREKKESFPLTVTSAQKNPTAFYLCASSIEFGGTDTQYFGPGTRLTVL.

The chain carries TRBV1 and TRBJ2-1. TRBV1 is annotated as a pseudogene. The CDR3 loop spans 14 amino acids. CDR3 amino acids: CTSSQADSYNEQFF. The CDR3 region has the DNA TGCACCAGCAGCCAAGCGGATTCCTACAATGAGCAGTTCTTC.

This sequence joins TRBV5-1 and TRBJ2-4; D is unresolved. The CDR3 is 14 amino acids. V lost 3 bases and J lost 3, with 10 bases in between. Germline loops: CDR1 SGHRS, CDR2 YFSETQ. Here the CDR3 DNA reads TGCGCCAGCAGCTCCGGAAGGTTCAAAAACATTCAGTACTTC. Translated: CASSSGRFKNIQYF.

The CDR3 reads CASSQTRDRLQETQYF. The CDR3 region has the DNA TGTGCCAGCAGCCAAACCCGCGACAGACTACAAGAGACCCAGTACTTC. The chain links TRBV14 to TRBJ2-5; D is perhaps TRBD1 or TRBD2 (5 bases each). Trimming shortened V by 2 bases and J by 2 bases, and 15 bases separated the two germline ends. The V gene's germline CDR1 is SGHDN and CDR2 FVKESK. The CDR3 loop spans 16 amino acids.

The chain joins TRBV27 to TRBJ2-7; D might be TRBD1 (6 bases). Trimming cost V 4 bases and J 3 bases, with 10 bases left between them. CDR1 is MNHEY and CDR2 is SMNVEV in the germline V gene (reference sequence). This CDR3 spans 13 amino acids. Here the CDR3 reads CASSSTGHYEQYF. In nucleotides, the CDR3 is TGTGCCAGCAGTTCGACAGGCCACTACGAGCAGTACTTC.

The chain employs TRBV7-2 and TRBJ2-1; possibly TRBD2 for D (6 bases). Germline assignment: CDR1 SGHTA and CDR2 FQGNSA. This CDR3 is built from 16 residues. V was shortened by 5 bases and J by 0 bases, with 14 bases between the two germline ends. DNA of the CDR3: TGTGCCAGCAGCCCGCCCCTAGCGTCCTCCTACAATGAGCAGTTCTTC. This gives the protein CASSPPLASSYNEQFF.

The chain joins TRBV6-6 to TRBJ2-7, with 8 bases matching TRBD2. The CDR3 extends over 16 amino acids. V shed 0 bases, J shed 4 bases, and the junction held 8 bases outside the gene matches. The germline V gene has CDR1 MNHNY and CDR2 SVGAGI (reference sequence). CDR3 amino acids: CASSYSSSGFNYEQYF. The CDR3 DNA is TGTGCCAGCAGTTACTCATCTAGCGGGTTCAATTACGAGCAGTACTTC.

The chain has TRBV19 and TRBJ1-5; no clear D gene. The CDR3 consists of 16 residues. The V gene lost 10 bases and the J gene lost 0 bases, with 19 bases spanning the gap. Germline-derived CDR1 and CDR2 are LNHDA and SQIVND (reference sequence). The CDR3 reads CATNPFGLYSNQPQHF. The CDR3 bases are TGTGCCACCAACCCATTCGGGCTTTATAGCAATCAGCCCCAGCATTTT.

This clone turned up a few times. Within the sample, other DNA sequences also encode this same CDR3. V is TRBV2 and J is TRBJ2-7; D ambiguous. Trimming left V 5 bases short and J 1 base short, with 3 bases between. Germline CDR1 SNHLY, CDR2 FYNNEI. The CDR3 spans 11 residues. CDR3 sequence: CASSSSYEQYF. In DNA form, the CDR3 reads TGTGCCAGCAGTTCTTCCTACGAGCAGTACTTC. The whole variable domain, remainder taken from reference TRBV2 and TRBJ2-7, is EPEVTQTPSHQVTQMGQEVILRCVPISNHLYFYWYRQILGQKVEFLVSFYNNEISEKSEIFDDQFSVERPDGSNFTLKIRSTKLEDSAMYFCASSSSYEQYFGPGTRLTVT.

This clone was counted once. As DNA, the CDR3 is TGTGCCAGCAGCTTAGCTACTAGCGGGAGCTACAATGAGCAGTTCTTC. Protein product: CASSLATSGSYNEQFF. The chain has TRBV7-6 and TRBJ2-1; 11 bases are shared with TRBD2. CDR1 is SGHVS, CDR2 FNYEAQ, per germline. V was clipped by 0 bases and J by 3 bases; unmatched bases: 1. The CDR3 totals 16 residues.

The gene calls are TRBV11-2 and TRBJ2-7; D remains ambiguous. Germline CDR1 and CDR2: SGHAT and FQNNGV. The CDR3 sequence is 15 residues long. The germline V and J ends were trimmed by 7 bases and 0 bases, with 16 bases remaining between them. In nucleotides, the CDR3 is TGTGCCAGCACCAGTATACGAACCAGCTCCTACGAGCAGTACTTC. Translating it yields CASTSIRTSSYEQYF.

The V gene is TRBV5-6, the J gene TRBJ2-7; TRBD2 matches 9 bases. After removal of 3 bases from V and 3 bases from J, the junction contained 4 bases not matched to a gene. Germline CDR1 SGHDT, CDR2 YYEEEE. CDR3 size: 14 residues. The CDR3 sequence: CASSSTSGRYEQYF. In DNA, the CDR3 is TGTGCCAGCAGCTCTACTAGCGGGCGCTACGAGCAGTACTTC.

This clone came up once. The chain couples TRBV28 to TRBJ2-1; unclear D gene. The CDR3 covers 14 residues. V lost 2 bases and J lost 0, with 5 bases in between. The germline CDR1 and CDR2 sequences are MDHEN and SYDVKM. This CDR3 is CASSLSFSYNEQFF. CDR3 coding DNA: TGTGCCAGCAGTTTAAGTTTCTCCTACAATGAGCAGTTCTTC.

The chain employs TRBV5-1 and TRBJ2-3, with 7 bases aligning to TRBD2. CDR1 SGHRS and CDR2 YFSETQ come from the germline V gene. This CDR3 has 17 amino acids. The V and J ends lost 2 bases and 3 bases, in that order; junction bases with no gene match: 12. The CDR3 sequence: CASSFRGSGRGTDTQYF. The CDR3 DNA reads as TGCGCCAGCAGCTTTCGCGGGAGTGGAAGAGGGACAGATACGCAGTATTTT.

The rearrangement joins TRBV4-1 to TRBJ2-5; D is possibly TRBD1 or TRBD2 (5 bases each). The CDR3 sequence is 17 residues long. Germline V gene sequence: CDR1 MGHRA, CDR2 YSYEKL. Between the trimmed V and J ends, which lost 3 bases and 5 bases, there was a span of 22 bases. CDR3 protein: CASSHRPGPRGRETQYF. CDR3 nucleotide sequence: TGCGCCAGCAGCCATCGGCCCGGCCCCCGGGGCCGGGAGACCCAGTACTTC.

The rearrangement links TRBV7-8 to TRBJ1-4; tentatively, D is TRBD1 (6 bases). The CDR3 extends over 18 amino acids. CDR1 is SGHVS and CDR2 is FQNEAQ in the germline V gene. The V and J ends lost 5 bases and 0 bases respectively, with 19 bases between them. The CDR3 is CASSLRPDSPATNEKLFF. CDR3 nucleotides: TGTGCCAGCAGCCTAAGACCGGACAGTCCTGCAACTAATGAAAAACTGTTTTTT.

The chain couples TRBV5-1 to TRBJ2-5; 8 nucleotides agree with TRBD1. The CDR3 contains 16 residues. Germline trimming cut 0 bases from V and 5 bases from J; bases unmatched to any gene: 9. The germline V gene encodes CDR1 SGHRS and CDR2 YFSETQ. In nucleotides, the CDR3 is TGCGCCAGCAGCTTGGGATCTGCAGGGGGCGATGAGACCCAGTACTTC. Translating it yields CASSLGSAGGDETQYF.

The chain carries TRBV10-2 and TRBJ2-7, with 7 bases fitting TRBD2. Germline V gives CDR1 WSHSY, CDR2 SAAADI. V dropped 6 bases and J dropped 0; count of bases not matched to a gene: 5. The CDR3 consists of 14 residues. The CDR3 spells CASRNGRTSYEQYF. The DNA for the CDR3 is TGCGCCAGCAGGAACGGGAGGACCTCCTACGAGCAGTACTTC.

This chain links TRBV27 with TRBJ1-2, with 7 bases matching TRBD1. The CDR3 is 19 amino acids. The germline V gene encodes CDR1 MNHEY and CDR2 SMNVEV (reference sequence). After removal of 5 bases from V and 4 bases from J, the junction contained 22 bases not matched to a gene. Here the CDR3 DNA reads TGTGCCAGCAGTATTATATATAGCCGACACAGGGGAAGGAGCTATGGCTACACCTTC. Its protein is CASSIIYSRHRGRSYGYTF.

This clone was found once. The rearrangement joins TRBV28 to TRBJ2-2; a weak D match, TRBD2 (6 bases). The germline CDR1 and CDR2 sequences are MDHEN and SYDVKM. The CDR3 consists of 13 residues. The germline V and J ends were trimmed by 8 bases and 0 bases, with 7 bases remaining between them. The CDR3: CASGTANTGELFF. The DNA for the CDR3 is TGTGCCAGCGGGACTGCGAACACCGGGGAGCTGTTTTTT.

The rearrangement links TRBV29-1 to TRBJ2-4; maybe TRBD2 (7 bases). CDR3 length: 14 residues. Germline V gene lookup returns CDR1 SQVTM and CDR2 ANQGSEA. Trimming removed 6 bases from V and 0 bases from J, with 12 bases in between. The CDR3, as DNA: TGCAGCGTAGGAGGGGGGGGAGCCAAAAACATTCAGTACTTC. Encoded protein: CSVGGGGAKNIQYF. Combining the CDR3 with reference TRBV29-1 and TRBJ2-4 gives the whole variable domain SAVISQKPSRDICQRGTSLTIQCQVDSQVTMMFWYRQQPGQSLTLIATANQGSEATYESGFVIDKFPISRPNLTFSTLTVSNMSPEDSSIYLCSVGGGGAKNIQYFGAGTRLSVL.

V usage is TRBV9 and J usage is TRBJ2-7; the match to TRBD1 covers 7 bases. Losses at the gene ends were 3 bases for V and 0 bases for J; bases not matched to a gene: 3. The CDR3 covers 14 residues. The germline V gene has CDR1 SGDLS and CDR2 YYNGEE. For the CDR3, the DNA is TGTGCCAGCAGCGGGACAGGCAGCTCCTACGAGCAGTACTTC. Translation gives CASSGTGSSYEQYF.

This chain connects TRBV6-1 to TRBJ2-1; D assignment may be TRBD1 or TRBD2 (6 bases each). The CDR3 totals 12 residues. Per the germline V gene, CDR1 is MNHNS and CDR2 is SASEGT. The V end lost 5 bases, the J end lost 15 bases, and 17 bases lay between the germline ends. The CDR3 reads CASSPTSRGMFF. CDR3 bases: TGTGCCAGCAGTCCAACTAGCAGGGGTATGTTCTTC.

The chain links TRBV25-1 to TRBJ2-5, with 8 bases aligning to TRBD2. J was trimmed by 3 bases and V by 8 bases; bases with no gene match: 5. The CDR3 is 13 amino acids. Germline V gives CDR1 MGHDK, CDR2 SYGVNS. CDR3 loop: CASHAGGKETQYF. For the CDR3, the DNA is TGTGCCAGCCATGCGGGGGGAAAAGAGACCCAGTACTTC.